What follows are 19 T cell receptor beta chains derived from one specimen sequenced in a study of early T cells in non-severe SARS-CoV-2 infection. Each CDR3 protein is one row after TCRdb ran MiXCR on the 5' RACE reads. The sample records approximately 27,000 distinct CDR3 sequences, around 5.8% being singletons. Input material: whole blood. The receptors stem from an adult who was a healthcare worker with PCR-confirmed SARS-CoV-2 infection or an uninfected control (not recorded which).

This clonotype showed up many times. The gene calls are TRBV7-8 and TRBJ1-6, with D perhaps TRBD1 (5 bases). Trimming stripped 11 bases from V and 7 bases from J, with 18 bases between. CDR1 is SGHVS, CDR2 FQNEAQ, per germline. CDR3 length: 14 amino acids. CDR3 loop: CAGSPGGSNSPLHF. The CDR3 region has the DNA TGTGCCGGCTCACCCGGGGGGTCAAATTCACCCCTCCACTTT.

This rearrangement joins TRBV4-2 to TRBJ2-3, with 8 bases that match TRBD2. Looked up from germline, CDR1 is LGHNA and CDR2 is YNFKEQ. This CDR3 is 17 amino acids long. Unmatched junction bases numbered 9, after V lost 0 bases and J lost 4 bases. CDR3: CASSQEGSGGTADTQYF. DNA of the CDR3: TGTGCCAGCAGCCAAGAGGGGAGCGGGGGTACAGCAGATACGCAGTATTTT.

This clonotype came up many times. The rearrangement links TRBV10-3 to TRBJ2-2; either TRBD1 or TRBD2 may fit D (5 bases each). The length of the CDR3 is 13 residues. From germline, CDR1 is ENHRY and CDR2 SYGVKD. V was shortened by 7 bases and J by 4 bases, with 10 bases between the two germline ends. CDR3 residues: CAITGTVTGELFF. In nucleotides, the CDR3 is TGTGCCATCACCGGGACGGTCACCGGGGAGCTGTTTTTT.

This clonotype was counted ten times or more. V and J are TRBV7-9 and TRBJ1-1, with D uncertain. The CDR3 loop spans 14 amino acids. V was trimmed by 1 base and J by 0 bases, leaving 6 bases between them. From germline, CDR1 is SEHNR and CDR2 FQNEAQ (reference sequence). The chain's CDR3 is CASSLDSMNTEAFF. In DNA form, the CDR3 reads TGTGCCAGCAGCTTAGACAGCATGAACACTGAAGCTTTCTTT.

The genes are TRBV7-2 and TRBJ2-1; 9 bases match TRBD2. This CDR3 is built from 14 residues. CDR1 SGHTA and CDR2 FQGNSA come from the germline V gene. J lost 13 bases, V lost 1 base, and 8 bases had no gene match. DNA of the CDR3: TGTGCCAGCAGCTTAGGGCTAGCGGGGTTTAACCAGTTCTTC. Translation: CASSLGLAGFNQFF.

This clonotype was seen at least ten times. CDR3 sequence: CASSFQASGTDTQYF. The CDR3 nucleotides are TGTGCCAGCAGCTTCCAGGCTAGCGGCACAGATACGCAGTATTTT. This chain links TRBV7-2 with TRBJ2-3; the D gene is possibly TRBD2 (6 bases). Germline CDR1 is SGHTA and CDR2 is FQGNSA. Trimming cost V 3 bases and J 1 base, with 11 bases left between them. CDR3 length: 15 amino acids.

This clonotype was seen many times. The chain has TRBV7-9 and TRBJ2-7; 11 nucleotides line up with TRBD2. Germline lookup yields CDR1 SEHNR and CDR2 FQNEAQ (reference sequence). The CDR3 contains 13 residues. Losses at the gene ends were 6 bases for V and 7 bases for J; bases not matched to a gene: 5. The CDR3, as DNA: TGTGCCAGCAGGCCGAGACTAGCGGGGGAGCAGTACTTC. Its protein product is CASRPRLAGEQYF.

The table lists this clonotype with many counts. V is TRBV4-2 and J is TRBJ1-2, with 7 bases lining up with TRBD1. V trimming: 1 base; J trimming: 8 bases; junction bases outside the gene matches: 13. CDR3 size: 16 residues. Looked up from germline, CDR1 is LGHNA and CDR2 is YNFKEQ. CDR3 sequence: CASSQVRPGGSEGYTF. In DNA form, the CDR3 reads TGTGCCAGCAGCCAAGTCAGGCCAGGGGGTTCGGAAGGCTACACCTTC.

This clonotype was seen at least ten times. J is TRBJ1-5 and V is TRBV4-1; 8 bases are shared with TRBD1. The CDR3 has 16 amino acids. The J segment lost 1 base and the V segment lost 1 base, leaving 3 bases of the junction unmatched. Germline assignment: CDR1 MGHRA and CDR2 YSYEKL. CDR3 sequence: CASSQGTGRSNQPQHF. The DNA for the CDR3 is TGCGCCAGCAGCCAAGGGACAGGGCGCAGCAATCAGCCCCAGCATTTT.

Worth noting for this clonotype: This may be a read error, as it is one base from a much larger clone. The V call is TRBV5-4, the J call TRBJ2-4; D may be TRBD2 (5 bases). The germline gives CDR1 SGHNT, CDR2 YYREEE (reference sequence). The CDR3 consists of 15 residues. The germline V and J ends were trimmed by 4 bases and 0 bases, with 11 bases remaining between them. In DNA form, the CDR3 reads TGTGCCAGCAGCATAGCGAGGCTAGCCAAAAACATTCAGTACTTC. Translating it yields CASSIARLAKNIQYF.

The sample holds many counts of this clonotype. Here the CDR3 reads CASSLGATGELFF. In DNA form, the CDR3 reads TGTGCCAGCAGCTTAGGGGCCACCGGGGAGCTGTTTTTT. The genes are TRBV7-2 and TRBJ2-2; D unclear. V lost 1 base to trimming and J lost 4 bases, with 4 bases between them. Germline-derived CDR1 and CDR2 are SGHTA and FQGNSA. The CDR3 loop spans 13 amino acids.

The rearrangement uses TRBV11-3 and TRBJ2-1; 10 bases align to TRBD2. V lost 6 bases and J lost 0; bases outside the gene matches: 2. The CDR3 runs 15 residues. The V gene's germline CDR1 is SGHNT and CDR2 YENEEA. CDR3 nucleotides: TGTGCCAGCAGTTGGACTAGCGGCTCCTACAATGAGCAGTTCTTC. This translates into CASSWTSGSYNEQFF.

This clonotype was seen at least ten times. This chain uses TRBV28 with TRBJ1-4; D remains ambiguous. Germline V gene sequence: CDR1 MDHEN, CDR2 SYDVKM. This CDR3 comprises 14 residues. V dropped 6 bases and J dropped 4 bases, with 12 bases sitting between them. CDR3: CASRTRNFNEKLFF. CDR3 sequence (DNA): TGTGCCAGCAGGACAAGGAACTTTAATGAAAAACTGTTTTTT.

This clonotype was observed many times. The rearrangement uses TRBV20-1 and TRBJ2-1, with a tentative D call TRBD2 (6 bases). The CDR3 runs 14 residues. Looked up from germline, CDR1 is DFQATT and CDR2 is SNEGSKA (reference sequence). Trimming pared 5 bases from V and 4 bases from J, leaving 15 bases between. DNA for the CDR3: TGCAGTGCTCCCCCCGTGGCGGGATACAATGAGCAGTTCTTC. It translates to CSAPPVAGYNEQFF.

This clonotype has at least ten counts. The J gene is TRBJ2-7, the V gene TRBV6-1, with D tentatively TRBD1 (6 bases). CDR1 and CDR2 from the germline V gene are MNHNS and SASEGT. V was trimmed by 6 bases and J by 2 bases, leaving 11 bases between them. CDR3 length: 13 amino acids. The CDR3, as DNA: TGTGCCAGCAGCCCGGGACATACCTACGAGCAGTACTTC. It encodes CASSPGHTYEQYF.

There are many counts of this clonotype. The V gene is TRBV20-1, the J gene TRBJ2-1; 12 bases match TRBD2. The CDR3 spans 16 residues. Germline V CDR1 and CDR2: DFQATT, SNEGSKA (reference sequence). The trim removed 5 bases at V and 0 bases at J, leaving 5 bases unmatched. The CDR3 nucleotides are TGCAGTGCTGGGACTAGCGGGCGCTTCTCCTACAATGAGCAGTTCTTC. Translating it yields CSAGTSGRFSYNEQFF.

CDR3 sequence reads: CSVTQDRGNTEAFF. As DNA, the CDR3 is TGCAGCGTTACACAGGACAGGGGGAACACTGAAGCTTTCTTT. The V call is TRBV29-1, the J call TRBJ1-1; 9 bases are a match to TRBD1. The germline V gene encodes CDR1 SQVTM and CDR2 ANQGSEA. This CDR3 region has 14 residues. V lost 5 bases and J lost 1; bases outside the gene matches: 5. Full variable domain (remainder filled in from reference TRBV29-1 and TRBJ1-1): SAVISQKPSRDICQRGTSLTIQCQVDSQVTMMFWYRQQPGQSLTLIATANQGSEATYESGFVIDKFPISRPNLTFSTLTVSNMSPEDSSIYLCSVTQDRGNTEAFFGQGTRLTVV.

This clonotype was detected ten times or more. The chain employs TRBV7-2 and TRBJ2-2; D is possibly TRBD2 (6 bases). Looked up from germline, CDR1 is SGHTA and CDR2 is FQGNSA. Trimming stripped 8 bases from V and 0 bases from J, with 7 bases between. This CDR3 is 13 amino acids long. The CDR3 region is CASGGTNTGELFF. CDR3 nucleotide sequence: TGTGCCAGCGGGGGGACGAACACCGGGGAGCTGTTTTTT. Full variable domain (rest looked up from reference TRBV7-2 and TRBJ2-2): GAGVSQSPSNKVTEKGKDVELRCDPISGHTALYWYRQSLGQGLEFLIYFQGNSAPDKSGLPSDRFSAERTGGSVSTLTIQRTQQEDSAVYLCASGGTNTGELFFGEGSRLTVL.

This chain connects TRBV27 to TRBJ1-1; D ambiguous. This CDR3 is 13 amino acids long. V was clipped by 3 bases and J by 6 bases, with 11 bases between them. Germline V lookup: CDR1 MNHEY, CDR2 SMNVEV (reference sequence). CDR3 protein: CASSFPGGAEAFF. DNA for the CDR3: TGTGCCAGCAGTTTCCCCGGAGGCGCTGAAGCTTTCTTT.